This entry describes one T cell receptor (beta chain). No antigen is known for it. The sample has other DNA sequences that encode this CDR3 too. Per the authors' pipeline: ImmunoSEQ only sent back junction sequences with no quality scores, so filtering was done differently. Profiling relied on immunoSEQ multiplex PCR, and the TCRdb table lists in-frame clones only, not all of them. That table gives V, J and clone size, and the DNA gave D and trimming. The profile covers fewer than 2.5 million clones, with roughly 93% appearing a single time and 0.36% taken by the ten largest. None of the donors, who were healthy HIV-negative adults, had recently had acute infections or vaccinations. V shed 5 bases and J shed 5 bases, with 8 bases lying between them. The CDR3 covers 12 residues. CDR1 is MDHEN, CDR2 SYDVKM, per germline. This specimen comes from a study of shared clonotypes between healthy human individuals. Study outcomes and limitations: Despite large depth, sorted-subset datasets appeared incompletely sequenced. Memory subsets had estimated richness that was generally smaller than that of naive subsets.

The sequence derives from a young man in good health. Some clones in this sample may be carry-over from other donors' samples. Sequenced sample: naive CD4+ T cells from PBMCs. Specified subset: CD45RA+ positively selected. The V gene is TRBV28, the J gene TRBJ2-3; D ambiguous. The CDR3 DNA sequence: TGTGCCAGCAGTCCCCGAGAAGATACGCAGTATTTT. Its translation is CASSPREDTQYF.